The sequence of this T cell receptor (beta chain) was determined in a study of CXCR3-negative and CXCR3-positive naive CD8 T cells. Preparation of TRB cDNA libraries relied on 5' RACE carrying UMI labels. TCRdb re-called the 5' RACE reads; one entry per CDR3 protein, DNA not given. This repertoire includes over 100,000 distinct CDR3 sequences. Germline V lookup: CDR1 MNHEY, CDR2 SVGEGT. This CDR3 region has 14 residues. The V call is TRBV6-2 or TRBV6-3, the J call TRBJ2-7. The receptor was isolated from a human donor in good health. Some clones in this sample may be carry-over from other donors' samples. Input material: naive CXCR3- CD8+ T cells from blood. The subset was: CD45RO-CCR7+CD27+CD95- naive CD8+ T cells lacking CXCR3 (TNR3-). The CDR3 region is CASSYSPASYEQYF.